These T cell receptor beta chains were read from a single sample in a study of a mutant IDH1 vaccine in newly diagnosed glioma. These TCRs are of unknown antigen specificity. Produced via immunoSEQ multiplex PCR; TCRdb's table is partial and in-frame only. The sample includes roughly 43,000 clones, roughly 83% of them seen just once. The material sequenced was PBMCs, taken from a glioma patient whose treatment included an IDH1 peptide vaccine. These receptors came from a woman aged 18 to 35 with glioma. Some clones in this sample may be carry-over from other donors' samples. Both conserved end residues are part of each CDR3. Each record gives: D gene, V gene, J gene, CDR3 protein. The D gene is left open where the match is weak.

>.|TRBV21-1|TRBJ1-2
CASSKEAGEEDGYTF
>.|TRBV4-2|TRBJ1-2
CASSQMSGTRGGYTF
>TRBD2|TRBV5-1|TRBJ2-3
CASSLAGRTDTQYF
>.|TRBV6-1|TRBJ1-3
CASSEWGSGNTIYF
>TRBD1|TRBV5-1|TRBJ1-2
CASSQGQGAYNYGYTF
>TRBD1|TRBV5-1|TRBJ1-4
CASSTQPSGGRREKLFF
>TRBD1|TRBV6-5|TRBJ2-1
CASSRTGYYNEQFF
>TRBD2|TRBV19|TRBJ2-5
CASSPRTSGSQETQYF
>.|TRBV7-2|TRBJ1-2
CASSLGGGAGYGYTF
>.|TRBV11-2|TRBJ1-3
CASSPGGTGNTIYF
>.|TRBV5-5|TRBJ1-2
CASSSGGRANYGYTF
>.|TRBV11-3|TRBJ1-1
CASSLRESTEAFF
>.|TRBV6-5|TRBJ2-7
CASSSLGSYEQYF
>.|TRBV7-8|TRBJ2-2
CASSLEQMAGATGELFF
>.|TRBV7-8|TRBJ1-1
CASSRRGGFTEAFF
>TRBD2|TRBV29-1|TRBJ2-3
CSVTSPGGLDTQYF
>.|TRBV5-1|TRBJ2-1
CASSLRDMTRSYNEQFF
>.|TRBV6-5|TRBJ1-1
CASSYLIRGANEAFF
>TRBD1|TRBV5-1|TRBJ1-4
CASTPGGNEKLFF
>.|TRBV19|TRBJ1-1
CASKLLGPADTEAFF
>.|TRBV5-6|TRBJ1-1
CASNLGTNTEAFF
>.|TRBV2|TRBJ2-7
CASSDAGISYEQYF
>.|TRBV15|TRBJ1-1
CATSRESKGLSGTEAFF
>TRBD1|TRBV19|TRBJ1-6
CASSLRQGDSPLHF
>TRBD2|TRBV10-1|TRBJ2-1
CASSGLAGGYNEQFF
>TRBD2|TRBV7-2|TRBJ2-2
CASRPSGGVGELFF
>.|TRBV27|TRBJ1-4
CASSLGFTGSEKLFF
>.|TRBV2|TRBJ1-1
CASSEVGGNTEAFF
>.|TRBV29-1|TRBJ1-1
CSVHVSGATEAFF